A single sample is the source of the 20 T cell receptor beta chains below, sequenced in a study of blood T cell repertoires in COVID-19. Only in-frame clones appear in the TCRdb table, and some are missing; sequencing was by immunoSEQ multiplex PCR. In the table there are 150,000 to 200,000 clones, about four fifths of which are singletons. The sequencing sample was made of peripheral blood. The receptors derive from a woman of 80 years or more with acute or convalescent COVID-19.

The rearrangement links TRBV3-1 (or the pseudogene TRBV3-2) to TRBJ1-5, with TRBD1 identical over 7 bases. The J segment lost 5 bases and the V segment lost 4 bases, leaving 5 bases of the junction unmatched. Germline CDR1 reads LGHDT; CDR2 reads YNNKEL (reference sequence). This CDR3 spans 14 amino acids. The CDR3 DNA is TGTGCCAGCAGCCCCGGGACAGCGTATCAGCCCCAGCATTTT. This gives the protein CASSPGTAYQPQHF.

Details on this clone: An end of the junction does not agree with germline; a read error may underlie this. The CDR3 DNA reads TGTGCCAGCCAGGGACAGGGCTCCCACGAGCAGTACTTC. This gives the protein CASQGQGSHEQYF. J is TRBJ2-7 and V is TRBV12-3 or TRBV12-4; 9 bases line up with TRBD1. The CDR3 spans 13 residues.

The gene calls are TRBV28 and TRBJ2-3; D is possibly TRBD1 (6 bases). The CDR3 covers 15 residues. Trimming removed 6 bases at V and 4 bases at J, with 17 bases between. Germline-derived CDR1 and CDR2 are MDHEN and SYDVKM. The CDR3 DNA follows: TGTGCCAGCAGCTACAGGGCCGGGGCCGCAGATACGCAGTATTTT. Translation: CASSYRAGAADTQYF.

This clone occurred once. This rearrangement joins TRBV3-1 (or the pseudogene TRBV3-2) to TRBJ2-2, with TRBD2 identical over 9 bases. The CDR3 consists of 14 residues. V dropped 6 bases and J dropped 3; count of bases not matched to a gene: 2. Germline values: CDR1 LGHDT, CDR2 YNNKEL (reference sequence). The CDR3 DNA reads TGTGCCAGCAGTAGACTAGCGGACACCGGGGAGCTGTTTTTT. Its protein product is CASSRLADTGELFF.

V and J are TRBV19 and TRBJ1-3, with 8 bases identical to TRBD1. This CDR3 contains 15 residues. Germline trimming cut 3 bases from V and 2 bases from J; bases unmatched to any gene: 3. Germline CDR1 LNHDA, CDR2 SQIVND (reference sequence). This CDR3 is CASSITGGPGNTIYF. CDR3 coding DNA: TGTGCCAGTAGTATCACAGGGGGACCTGGAAACACCATATATTTT.

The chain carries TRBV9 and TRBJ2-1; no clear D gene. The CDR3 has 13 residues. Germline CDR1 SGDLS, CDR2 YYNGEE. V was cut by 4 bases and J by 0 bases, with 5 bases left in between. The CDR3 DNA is TGTGCCAGCAGCACTAACTCCTACAATGAGCAGTTCTTC. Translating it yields CASSTNSYNEQFF.

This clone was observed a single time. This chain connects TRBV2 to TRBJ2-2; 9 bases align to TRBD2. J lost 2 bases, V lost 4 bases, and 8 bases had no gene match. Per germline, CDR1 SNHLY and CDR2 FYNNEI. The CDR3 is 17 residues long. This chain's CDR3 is CASSGGSGGPNTGELFF. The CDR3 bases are TGTGCCAGCAGTGGGGGTAGCGGGGGTCCTAACACCGGGGAGCTGTTTTTT.

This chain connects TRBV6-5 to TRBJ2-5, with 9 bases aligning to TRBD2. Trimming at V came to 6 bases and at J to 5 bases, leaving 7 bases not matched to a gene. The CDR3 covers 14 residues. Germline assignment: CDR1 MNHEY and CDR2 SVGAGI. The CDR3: CASSRGGATETQYF. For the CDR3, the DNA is TGTGCCAGCAGCCGCGGGGGGGCCACGGAGACCCAGTACTTC.

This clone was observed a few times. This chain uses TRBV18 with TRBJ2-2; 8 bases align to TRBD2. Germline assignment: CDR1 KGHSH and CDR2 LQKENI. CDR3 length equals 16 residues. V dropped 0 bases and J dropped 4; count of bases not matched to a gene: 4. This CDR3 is CASSPPGLGRTGELFF. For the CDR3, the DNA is TGTGCCAGCTCACCACCGGGACTAGGCCGCACCGGGGAGCTGTTTTTT.

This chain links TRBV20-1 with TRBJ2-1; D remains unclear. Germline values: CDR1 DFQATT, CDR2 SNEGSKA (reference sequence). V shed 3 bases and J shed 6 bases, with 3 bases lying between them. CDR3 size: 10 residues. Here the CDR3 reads CSASLNEQFF. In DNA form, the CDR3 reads TGCAGTGCTAGCCTCAATGAGCAGTTCTTC.

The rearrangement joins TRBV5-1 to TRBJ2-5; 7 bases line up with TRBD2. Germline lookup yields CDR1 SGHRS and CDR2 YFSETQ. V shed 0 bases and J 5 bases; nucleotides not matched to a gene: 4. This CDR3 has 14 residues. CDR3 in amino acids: CASSLAGGGETQYF. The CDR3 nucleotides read TGCGCCAGCAGCTTGGCGGGAGGCGGGGAGACCCAGTACTTC.

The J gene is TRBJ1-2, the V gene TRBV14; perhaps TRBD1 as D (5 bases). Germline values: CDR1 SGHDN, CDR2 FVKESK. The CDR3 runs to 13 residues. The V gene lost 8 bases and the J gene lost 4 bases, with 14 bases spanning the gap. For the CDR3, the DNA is TGTGCCAGCTCCCAGGGATTGAGCTATGGCTACACCTTC. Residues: CASSQGLSYGYTF.

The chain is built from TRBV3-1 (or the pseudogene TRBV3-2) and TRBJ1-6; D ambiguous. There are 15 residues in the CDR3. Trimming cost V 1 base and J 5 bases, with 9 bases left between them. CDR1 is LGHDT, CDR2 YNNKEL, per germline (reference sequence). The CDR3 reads CASSQVNRNNSPLHF. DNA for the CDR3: TGTGCCAGCAGCCAAGTAAACAGAAATAATTCACCCCTCCACTTT.

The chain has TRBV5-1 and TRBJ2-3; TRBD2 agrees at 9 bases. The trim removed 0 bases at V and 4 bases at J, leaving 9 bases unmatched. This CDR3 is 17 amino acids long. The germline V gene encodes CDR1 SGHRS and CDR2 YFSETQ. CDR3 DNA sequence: TGCGCCAGCAGCTTGGGCGTTAGCGGGAGTGCGGCAGATACGCAGTATTTT. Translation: CASSLGVSGSAADTQYF.

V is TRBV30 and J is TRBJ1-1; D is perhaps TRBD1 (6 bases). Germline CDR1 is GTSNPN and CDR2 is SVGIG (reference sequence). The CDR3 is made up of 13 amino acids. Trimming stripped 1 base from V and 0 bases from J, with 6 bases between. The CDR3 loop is CAWSGTVNTEAFF. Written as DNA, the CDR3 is TGTGCCTGGAGTGGGACAGTGAACACTGAAGCTTTCTTT.

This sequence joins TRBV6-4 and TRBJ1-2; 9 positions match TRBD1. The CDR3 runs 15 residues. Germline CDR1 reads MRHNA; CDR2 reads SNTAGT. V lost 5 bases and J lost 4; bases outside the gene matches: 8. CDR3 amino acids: CASSRTGGAGYGYTF. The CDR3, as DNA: TGTGCCAGCAGTAGAACAGGGGGCGCGGGCTATGGCTACACCTTC.

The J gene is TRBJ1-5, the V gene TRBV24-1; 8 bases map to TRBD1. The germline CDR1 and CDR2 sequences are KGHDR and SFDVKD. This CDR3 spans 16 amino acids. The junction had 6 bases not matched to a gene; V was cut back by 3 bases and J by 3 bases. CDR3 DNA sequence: TGTGCCACCAGTGATACGCAGACAGGGGTCAATCAGCCCCAGCATTTT. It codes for CATSDTQTGVNQPQHF.

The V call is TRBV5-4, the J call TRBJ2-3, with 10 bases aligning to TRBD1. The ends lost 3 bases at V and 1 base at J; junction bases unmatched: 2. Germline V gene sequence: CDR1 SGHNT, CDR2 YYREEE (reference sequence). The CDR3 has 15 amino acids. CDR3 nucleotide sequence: TGTGCCAGCAGCTCGGGGACAGGGGGCACAGATACGCAGTATTTT. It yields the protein CASSSGTGGTDTQYF.

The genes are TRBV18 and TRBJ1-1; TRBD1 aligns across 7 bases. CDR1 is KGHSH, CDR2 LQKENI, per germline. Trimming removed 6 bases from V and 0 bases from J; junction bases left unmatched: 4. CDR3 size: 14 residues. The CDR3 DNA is TGTGCCAGCTCCACGGGACAGATGAACACTGAAGCTTTCTTT. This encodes CASSTGQMNTEAFF. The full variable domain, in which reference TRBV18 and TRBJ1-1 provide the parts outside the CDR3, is NAGVMQNPRHLVRRRGQEARLRCSPMKGHSHVYWYRQLPEEGLKFMVYLQKENIIDESGMPKERFSAEFPKEGPSILRIQQVVRGDSAAYFCASSTGQMNTEAFFGQGTRLTVV.

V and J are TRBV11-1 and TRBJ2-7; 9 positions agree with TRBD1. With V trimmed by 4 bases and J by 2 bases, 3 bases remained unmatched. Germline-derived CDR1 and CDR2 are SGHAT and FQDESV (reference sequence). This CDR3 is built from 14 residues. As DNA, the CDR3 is TGTGCCAGCAGCTGGGACAGGGAAGCCTACGAGCAGTACTTC. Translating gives CASSWDREAYEQYF.